This T cell receptor beta chain was identified in a study of metastatic and nonmetastatic thyroid tumors. Overall study: Patients with malignant and benign thyroid disease provided blood and tumor or nodule tissue, whose repertoires were compared. Study results and limitations: Within blood and tumor, benign nodules reportedly had significantly lower TCR beta diversity than malignant thyroid tumors did.

The junction had 8 bases not matched to a gene; V was cut back by 5 bases and J by 2 bases. CDR1 is SGHTA, CDR2 FQGTGA, per germline. This CDR3 has 16 residues. This clone appeared many times. Its antigen is unknown. Authors' methods: Clinicopathological groups of papillary thyroid cancer showed CDR3 differences that were used to build a distant-metastasis classifier. TCRdb called clones again from the PCR reads with MiXCR. TCRdb, rather than the study authors, made the V and J calls. The data show about 31,000 clones, 15% to 20% seen once. No treatment had been given to any patient before thyroid surgery.

The sample taken for sequencing was blood. The chain couples TRBV7-3 to TRBJ2-1; 8 nucleotides align to TRBD1. The sequence came from a female donor with papillary thyroid cancer or a benign thyroid nodule (not recorded which). Some clones in this sample may be carry-over from other donors' samples. The CDR3 nucleotides are TGTGCCAGCAGCCTACAACCGGGACAGGCCTACAATGAGCAGTTCTTC. Protein product: CASSLQPGQAYNEQFF.